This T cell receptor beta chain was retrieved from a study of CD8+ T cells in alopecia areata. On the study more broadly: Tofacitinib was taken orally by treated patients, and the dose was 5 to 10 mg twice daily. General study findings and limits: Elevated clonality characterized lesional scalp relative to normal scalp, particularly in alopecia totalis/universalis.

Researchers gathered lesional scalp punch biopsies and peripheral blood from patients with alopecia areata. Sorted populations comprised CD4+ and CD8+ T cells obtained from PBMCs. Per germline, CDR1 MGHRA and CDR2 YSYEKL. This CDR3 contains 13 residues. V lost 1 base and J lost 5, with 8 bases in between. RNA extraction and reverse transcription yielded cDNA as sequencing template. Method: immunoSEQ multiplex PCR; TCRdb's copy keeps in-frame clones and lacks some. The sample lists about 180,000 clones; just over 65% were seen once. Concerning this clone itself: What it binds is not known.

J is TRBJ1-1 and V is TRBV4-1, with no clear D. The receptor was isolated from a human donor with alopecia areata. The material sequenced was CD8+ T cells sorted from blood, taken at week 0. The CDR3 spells CASSQVQVTEAFF. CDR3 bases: TGCGCCAGCAGCCAAGTTCAGGTTACTGAAGCTTTCTTT.